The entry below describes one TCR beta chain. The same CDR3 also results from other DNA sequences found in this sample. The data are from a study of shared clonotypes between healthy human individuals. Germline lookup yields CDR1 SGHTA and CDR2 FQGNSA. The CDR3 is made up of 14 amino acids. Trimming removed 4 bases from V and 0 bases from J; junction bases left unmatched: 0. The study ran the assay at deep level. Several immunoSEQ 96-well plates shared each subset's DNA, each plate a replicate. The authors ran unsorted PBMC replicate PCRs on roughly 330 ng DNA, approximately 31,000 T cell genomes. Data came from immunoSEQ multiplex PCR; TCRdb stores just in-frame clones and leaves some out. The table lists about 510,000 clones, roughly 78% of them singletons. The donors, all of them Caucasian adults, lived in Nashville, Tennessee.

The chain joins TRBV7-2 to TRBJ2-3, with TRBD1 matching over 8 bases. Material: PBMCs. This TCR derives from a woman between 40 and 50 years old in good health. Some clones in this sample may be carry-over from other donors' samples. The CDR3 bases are TGTGCCAGCAGCTGGGACAGGAGCACAGATACGCAGTATTTT. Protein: CASSWDRSTDTQYF.